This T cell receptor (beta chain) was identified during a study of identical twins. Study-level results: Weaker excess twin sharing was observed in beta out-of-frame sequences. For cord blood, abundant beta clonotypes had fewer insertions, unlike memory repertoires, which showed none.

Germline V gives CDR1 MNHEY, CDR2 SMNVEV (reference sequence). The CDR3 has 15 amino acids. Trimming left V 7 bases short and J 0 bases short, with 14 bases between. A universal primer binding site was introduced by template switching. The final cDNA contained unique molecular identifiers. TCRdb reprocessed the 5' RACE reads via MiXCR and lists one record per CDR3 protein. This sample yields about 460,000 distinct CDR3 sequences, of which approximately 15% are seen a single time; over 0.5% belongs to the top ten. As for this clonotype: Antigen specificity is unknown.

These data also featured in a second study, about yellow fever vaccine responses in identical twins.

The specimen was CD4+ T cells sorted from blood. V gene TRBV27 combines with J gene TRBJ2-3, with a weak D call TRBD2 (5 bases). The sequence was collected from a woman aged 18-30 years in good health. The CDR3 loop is CASIPAGVSTDTQYF. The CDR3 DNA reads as TGTGCCAGCATTCCCGCGGGTGTCAGCACAGATACGCAGTATTTT.